The sequence of this T cell receptor beta chain was determined in a study of T-cell memory formation after mild COVID-19. Only a few counts were recorded for this clonotype. Antigen unknown. Findings of the study overall: Mainly CM and EM harbored the contracting CD4+ clones; mainly EMRA harbored the CD8+ ones. Day 15 to 85 contracting clones showed balanced CD4/CD8; later expanders leaned CD4+.

CDR3 length equals 13 residues. Germline CDR1 is SGHAT and CDR2 is FQNNGV. V was cut by 4 bases and J by 10 bases, with 16 bases left in between. The 5'RACE method, run with constant-segment primers, produced TCR alpha and TCR beta cDNA libraries (carrying sample barcodes and UMIs). TCRdb recomputed calls from the 5' RACE reads with MiXCR, one row per CDR3 protein. The table records around 310,000 distinct CDR3 sequences, about 13% of them present only once. Material for sequencing was PBMCs or a T cell subset sorted from them (not recorded which). This chain connects TRBV11-2 to TRBJ1-2; D is undetermined. The sequence was collected from a young man who had mild COVID-19 (a few samples of this study predate the infection). Cell type and time point are not known. The CDR3 DNA reads as TGTGCCAGCAGCTCCACTTTCAGTTTTGTCTACACCTTC. It codes for CASSSTFSFVYTF.